A selection of T cell receptor beta chains follows, all from one sample in a study of blood T cell repertoires in COVID-19. The data were produced by immunoSEQ multiplex PCR, yet TCRdb's version contains in-frame clones alone and is incomplete. The sample lists 97,000 or so clones, 90% occurring once. The sequencing sample was made of peripheral blood. These TCRs come from a man aged 55 to 70 with acute or convalescent COVID-19. The CDR3 runs from the conserved cysteine through the conserved F or W. The D gene is left open where the match is weak. Clone size is shown for a subset of rows, as once, few, many or a class of expanded clone.

cdr3_nt: TGTGCCAGCAGCTTAGGCTTTGGCCAGGGGGCGGGAAGGAGTACTGAAGCTTTCTTT
cdr3_aa: CASSLGFGQGAGRSTEAFF
v_call: TRBV11-2
d_call: TRBD1
clone_size: -
j_call: TRBJ1-1

cdr3_nt: TGTGCCAGCAGCCTCACCCAGGGGAACTATGGCTACACCTTC
cdr3_aa: CASSLTQGNYGYTF
v_call: TRBV5-4
d_call: -
clone_size: -
j_call: TRBJ1-2

cdr3_nt: TGTGCCAGCAGTCAGGGGACTAGCGGGTCGGGGCAGTTCTTC
cdr3_aa: CASSQGTSGSGQFF
v_call: TRBV2
d_call: TRBD2
clone_size: -
j_call: TRBJ2-1

cdr3_nt: TGCAGCGTACAAGCGACGTTCACTGAAGCTTTCTTT
cdr3_aa: CSVQATFTEAFF
v_call: TRBV29-1
d_call: -
clone_size: -
j_call: TRBJ1-1

cdr3_nt: TGTGCCAGTAGTTTCCCCGGGAGAGGAAACACTGAAGCTTTCTTT
cdr3_aa: CASSFPGRGNTEAFF
v_call: TRBV19
d_call: -
clone_size: once
j_call: TRBJ1-1

cdr3_nt: TGTGCCAGCAGAGCGCCTGCTTCCTATGGCTACACCTTC
cdr3_aa: CASRAPASYGYTF
v_call: TRBV9
d_call: -
clone_size: -
j_call: TRBJ1-2

cdr3_nt: TGCGCCAGCAGCCTTTACGGGACAGACTATTCTGGAAACACCATATATTTT
cdr3_aa: CASSLYGTDYSGNTIYF
v_call: TRBV4-1
d_call: TRBD1
clone_size: -
j_call: TRBJ1-3

cdr3_nt: TGTGCCAGCAGTGACTGGAGAGAGGGGACCCAGTACTTC
cdr3_aa: CASSDWREGTQYF
v_call: TRBV2
d_call: -
clone_size: once
j_call: TRBJ2-5

cdr3_nt: TGTGCCAGCAGCGATCAGACAGGGCCTGGAAACACCATATATTTT
cdr3_aa: CASSDQTGPGNTIYF
v_call: TRBV7-2
d_call: TRBD1
clone_size: -
j_call: TRBJ1-3

cdr3_nt: TGTGCCACCAGCAGAGAGGGACAGGGTTCATACGAGCAGTACTTC
cdr3_aa: CATSREGQGSYEQYF
v_call: TRBV15
d_call: TRBD1
clone_size: -
j_call: TRBJ2-7

cdr3_nt: TGTGCCAGCAGCTCACAATTCAGGGGTGAAGCTTTCTTT
cdr3_aa: CASSSQFRGEAFF
v_call: TRBV7-8
d_call: -
clone_size: -
j_call: TRBJ1-1

cdr3_nt: TGTGCCAGTAGTACCAGGGAGAGCGGGACAGATACGCAGTATTTT
cdr3_aa: CASSTRESGTDTQYF
v_call: TRBV19
d_call: -
clone_size: -
j_call: TRBJ2-3

cdr3_nt: TGTGCCAGTAGTATCAGCTCTGGAAACACCATATATTTT
cdr3_aa: CASSISSGNTIYF
v_call: TRBV19
d_call: -
clone_size: -
j_call: TRBJ1-3

cdr3_nt: TGTGCCAGCAGCTCCGGGACAAACACTGAAGCTTTCTTT
cdr3_aa: CASSSGTNTEAFF
v_call: TRBV28
d_call: -
clone_size: -
j_call: TRBJ1-1

cdr3_nt: TGTGCCAGCAGTGAAGCGCTTCTGCCCACTTTGGGAGGTGAAGCTTTCTTT
cdr3_aa: CASSEALLPTLGGEAFF
v_call: TRBV2
d_call: -
clone_size: -
j_call: TRBJ1-1

cdr3_nt: TGTGCCAGCAGCCGAGGAACAGGTATTAATTCACCCCTCCACTTT
cdr3_aa: CASSRGTGINSPLHF
v_call: TRBV7-9
d_call: -
clone_size: -
j_call: TRBJ1-6

cdr3_nt: TGTGCCAGCAGCTTGAGGTCAGGTTCCTCAGAAGCTTTCTTT
cdr3_aa: CASSLRSGSSEAFF
v_call: TRBV5-5
d_call: -
clone_size: few
j_call: TRBJ1-1

cdr3_nt: TGCGCCAGCAGCCTTCCGACGGGACTAGCATCCGGGGAGCTGTTTTTT
cdr3_aa: CASSLPTGLASGELFF
v_call: TRBV4-1
d_call: TRBD2
clone_size: -
j_call: TRBJ2-2

cdr3_nt: TGTGCCAGCTCACAGGGGGCAGAGAACTATGGCTACACCTTC
cdr3_aa: CASSQGAENYGYTF
v_call: TRBV18
d_call: TRBD1
clone_size: -
j_call: TRBJ1-2

cdr3_nt: TGTGCCAGCAGTGATTTTTCGAGGAGCCAGCATTTT
cdr3_aa: CASSDFSRSQHF
v_call: TRBV6-1
d_call: -
clone_size: -
j_call: TRBJ1-5

cdr3_nt: TGTGCCAGTAAGAGGCTAGCGGGGGACCACTACAATGAGCAGTTCTTC
cdr3_aa: CASKRLAGDHYNEQFF
v_call: TRBV19
d_call: TRBD2
clone_size: -
j_call: TRBJ2-1

cdr3_nt: TGTGCCAGCAGCGCGGGAACGAACACTGAAGCTTTCTTT
cdr3_aa: CASSAGTNTEAFF
v_call: TRBV5-6
d_call: -
clone_size: -
j_call: TRBJ1-1

cdr3_nt: TGCGCCAGCACCTTAGGGGGAGGGGGAGATACGCAGTATTTT
cdr3_aa: CASTLGGGGDTQYF
v_call: TRBV5-1
d_call: -
clone_size: -
j_call: TRBJ2-3

cdr3_nt: TGTGCCAGTAAGAAGCCCGGGACAACTAACTATGGCTACACCTTC
cdr3_aa: CASKKPGTTNYGYTF
v_call: TRBV14
d_call: -
clone_size: -
j_call: TRBJ1-2

cdr3_nt: TGTGCCAGCAGCTTGGTCCCCGGAGGAGGCGGCCAAGAGACCCAGTACTTC
cdr3_aa: CASSLVPGGGGQETQYF
v_call: TRBV7-6
d_call: -
clone_size: -
j_call: TRBJ2-5

cdr3_nt: TGTGCCAGCAGCCATACACCGGCAGGGGTCAATCAGCCCCAGCATTTT
cdr3_aa: CASSHTPAGVNQPQHF
v_call: TRBV2
d_call: -
clone_size: -
j_call: TRBJ1-5

cdr3_nt: TGTGCCAGCAGCGTATTGGGGACAGGGGACACCGGGGAGCTGTTTTTT
cdr3_aa: CASSVLGTGDTGELFF
v_call: TRBV9
d_call: TRBD1
clone_size: -
j_call: TRBJ2-2

cdr3_nt: TGTGCCAGCAGCTTAATGGACATCACCGGGGAGCTGTTTTTT
cdr3_aa: CASSLMDITGELFF
v_call: TRBV7-9
d_call: -
clone_size: -
j_call: TRBJ2-2

cdr3_nt: TGCAGCGTCGTCGGGGTCCCCACGGGGGATACGCAGTATTTT
cdr3_aa: CSVVGVPTGDTQYF
v_call: TRBV29-1
d_call: -
clone_size: -
j_call: TRBJ2-3

cdr3_nt: TGTGCCAGTAGTAGAACCGGGACAGCGAACACTGAAGCTTTCTTT
cdr3_aa: CASSRTGTANTEAFF
v_call: TRBV19
d_call: TRBD1
clone_size: -
j_call: TRBJ1-1

cdr3_nt: TGCGCCAGCAGCACAGGGGCAGGAGGCTACACCTTC
cdr3_aa: CASSTGAGGYTF
v_call: TRBV5-1
d_call: TRBD1
clone_size: once
j_call: TRBJ1-2

cdr3_nt: TGTGCCAGCAGCCAAGAGGGAGGACAGGGAGCTGGCTACACCTTC
cdr3_aa: CASSQEGGQGAGYTF
v_call: TRBV4-2
d_call: TRBD1
clone_size: -
j_call: TRBJ1-2

cdr3_nt: TGTGCCAGCAGCTTAGAAGGACTGATCTATGGCTACACCTTC
cdr3_aa: CASSLEGLIYGYTF
v_call: TRBV7-9
d_call: -
clone_size: -
j_call: TRBJ1-2

cdr3_nt: TGTGCCTGGAGTGTAAGGACAGCTTTGGGGGGCTACACCTTC
cdr3_aa: CAWSVRTALGGYTF
v_call: TRBV30
d_call: -
clone_size: -
j_call: TRBJ1-2

cdr3_nt: TGTGCCAGCAGCCGTACGCAGGGGGCAGATGGCTACACCTTC
cdr3_aa: CASSRTQGADGYTF
v_call: TRBV3-1/TRBV3-2
d_call: TRBD1
clone_size: few
j_call: TRBJ1-2

cdr3_nt: TGCGCCAGCAGCTTGGGGGCAGGGACCGGGGAGCTGTTTTTT
cdr3_aa: CASSLGAGTGELFF
v_call: TRBV5-1
d_call: -
clone_size: -
j_call: TRBJ2-2

cdr3_nt: TGTGCCATCAGTCCCGGACAGGGGACTGAAGCTTTCTTT
cdr3_aa: CAISPGQGTEAFF
v_call: TRBV10-3
d_call: TRBD1
clone_size: -
j_call: TRBJ1-1

cdr3_nt: TGTGCCAGCAGCTTAGCGCTAGGGGATGGGCAGTATTTT
cdr3_aa: CASSLALGDGQYF
v_call: TRBV7-9
d_call: -
clone_size: -
j_call: TRBJ2-3

cdr3_nt: TGTGCCAGCTCACCTGAGGTTTCTCAGTTGAACACTGAAGCTTTCTTT
cdr3_aa: CASSPEVSQLNTEAFF
v_call: TRBV18
d_call: -
clone_size: -
j_call: TRBJ1-1

cdr3_nt: TGTGCCAGCAGTTTCCGACAGGCGAGCACAGATACGCAGTATTTT
cdr3_aa: CASSFRQASTDTQYF
v_call: TRBV6-5
d_call: -
clone_size: -
j_call: TRBJ2-3

cdr3_nt: TGTGCCAGCAGCCTCAAGCTCCCCTGGGACAGTTATGGCTACACCTTC
cdr3_aa: CASSLKLPWDSYGYTF
v_call: TRBV27
d_call: TRBD1
clone_size: -
j_call: TRBJ1-2

cdr3_nt: TGTGCCAGCAGTTTGACAGCCACCTATGGCTACACCTTC
cdr3_aa: CASSLTATYGYTF
v_call: TRBV6-4
d_call: -
clone_size: once
j_call: TRBJ1-2

cdr3_nt: TGTGCCATCACATCGGACAGGTCTAATTCACCCCTCCACTTT
cdr3_aa: CAITSDRSNSPLHF
v_call: TRBV10-3
d_call: TRBD1
clone_size: -
j_call: TRBJ1-6

cdr3_nt: TGTGCCACCAGCAGAGGGGGACAGGGCAAAGACACCTTC
cdr3_aa: CATSRGGQGKDTF
v_call: TRBV15
d_call: TRBD1
clone_size: -
j_call: TRBJ1-2

cdr3_nt: TGCGCCAGCAGCTTCTTGGACAGGCGCTACAATGAGCAGTTCTTC
cdr3_aa: CASSFLDRRYNEQFF
v_call: TRBV5-1
d_call: TRBD1
clone_size: -
j_call: TRBJ2-1